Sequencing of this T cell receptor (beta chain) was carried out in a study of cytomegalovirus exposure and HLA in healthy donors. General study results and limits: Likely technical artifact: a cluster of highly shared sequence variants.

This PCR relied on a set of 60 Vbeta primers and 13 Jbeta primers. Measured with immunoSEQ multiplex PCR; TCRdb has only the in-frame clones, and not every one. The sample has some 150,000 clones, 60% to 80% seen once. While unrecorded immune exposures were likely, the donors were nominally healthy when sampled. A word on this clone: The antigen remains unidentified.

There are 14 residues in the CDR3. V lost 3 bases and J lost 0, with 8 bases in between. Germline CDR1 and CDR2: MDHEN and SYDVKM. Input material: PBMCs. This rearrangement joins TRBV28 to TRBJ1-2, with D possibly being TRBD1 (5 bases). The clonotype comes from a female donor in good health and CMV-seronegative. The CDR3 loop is CASSLTASNYGYTF. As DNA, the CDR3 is TGTGCCAGCAGTTTGACAGCCTCTAACTATGGCTACACCTTC.